One sample yielded the 32 T cell receptor beta chains listed below, sequenced in a study of T-cell memory formation after mild COVID-19. MiXCR, run by TCRdb on the 5' RACE reads, gives a single entry per CDR3 protein. The table has 350,000 to 500,000 distinct CDR3 sequences, over 15% seen once. The sequencing input was PBMCs or a T cell subset sorted from them (not recorded which). These receptors all come from an adult woman who had mild COVID-19 (a few samples of this study predate the infection). Cell type and time point are not known.

The chain couples TRBV24-1 to TRBJ2-7, with 12 bases fitting TRBD2. In germline, CDR1 is KGHDR, CDR2 SFDVKD. The trim removed 4 bases at V and 4 bases at J, leaving 7 bases unmatched. The CDR3 consists of 16 residues. The CDR3 region is CATSDPLAGGTYEQYF. The CDR3 DNA reads as TGTGCCACCAGTGACCCACTAGCGGGAGGAACGTACGAGCAGTACTTC.

This clonotype was recorded many times. This chain joins TRBV4-1 and TRBJ2-3; TRBD2 might be the D (6 bases). Germline CDR1 MGHRA, CDR2 YSYEKL. V was clipped by 0 bases and J by 7 bases, with 14 bases between them. The CDR3 length is 15 residues. This CDR3 reads CASSQEALLANTQYF. For the CDR3, the DNA is TGCGCCAGCAGCCAAGAAGCCTTGCTAGCGAATACGCAGTATTTT.

This clonotype was counted at least ten times. The rearrangement links TRBV10-3 to TRBJ2-5; 11 nucleotides line up with TRBD2. The germline CDR1 and CDR2 sequences are ENHRY and SYGVKD. V lost 6 bases to trimming and J lost 3 bases; unmatched junction nucleotides: 3. The CDR3 has 14 residues. CDR3 region: CAISRLAGKETQYF. In DNA, the CDR3 is TGTGCCATCAGCCGACTAGCGGGGAAAGAGACCCAGTACTTC.

This clonotype was seen more than once but under ten times. The V and J genes are TRBV7-9 and TRBJ2-5; D might be TRBD1 (5 bases). V shed 5 bases and J shed 0 bases, with 13 bases lying between them. The V gene's germline CDR1 is SEHNR and CDR2 FQNEAQ (reference sequence). This CDR3 has 15 amino acids. The CDR3: CASSPRWGNQETQYF. Here the CDR3 DNA reads TGTGCCAGCAGCCCAAGGTGGGGCAACCAAGAGACCCAGTACTTC.

This chain uses TRBV18 with TRBJ1-4, with TRBD1 as a possible D gene (5 bases). The ends were cut back, 6 bases at V and 4 bases at J, with 15 bases in the middle. Germline lookup yields CDR1 KGHSH and CDR2 LQKENI. The CDR3 contains 15 residues. CDR3 in amino acids: CASSLTWGVNEKLFF. CDR3 nucleotide sequence: TGTGCCAGCTCCCTTACGTGGGGGGTTAATGAAAAACTGTTTTTT.

This clonotype was picked up a small number of times. This chain uses TRBV12-3 or TRBV12-4 with TRBJ1-2; the D gene is possibly TRBD1 (6 bases). Trimming removed 5 bases from V and 12 bases from J, with 16 bases in between. The CDR3 extends over 12 amino acids. CDR3 DNA: TGTGCCAGCAGTCCAACAGGGATAGTGGACACCTTC. It is translated as CASSPTGIVDTF.

This clonotype was seen a handful of times. This chain links TRBV4-1 with TRBJ2-1, with 10 bases fitting TRBD1. V lost 1 base, J lost 8 bases, and 14 bases stayed unmatched. The CDR3 totals 18 residues. Germline V lookup: CDR1 MGHRA, CDR2 YSYEKL. The CDR3 sequence: CASSQGSPRDRGDDEQFF. CDR3 in DNA: TGCGCCAGCAGCCAAGGTTCACCACGGGACAGGGGTGACGATGAGCAGTTCTTC.

This clonotype was counted between two and nine times. This rearrangement joins TRBV4-1 to TRBJ1-6; the D gene is possibly TRBD1 (5 bases). Trimming shortened V by 3 bases and J by 8 bases, and 14 bases separated the two germline ends. CDR1 and CDR2 from the germline V gene are MGHRA and YSYEKL. The length of the CDR3 is 15 residues. CDR3 nucleotide sequence: TGCGCCAGCAGCCAGGGGACCCCTGATTATTCACCCCTCCACTTT. It yields the protein CASSQGTPDYSPLHF.

The chain employs TRBV6-2 or TRBV6-3 and TRBJ2-3; D not certain. This CDR3 region has 19 residues. Trimming shortened V by 0 bases and J by 2 bases, and 21 bases separated the two germline ends. The germline V gene encodes CDR1 MNHEY and CDR2 SVGEGT. The chain's CDR3 is CASSYSPTVSSTTTDTQYF. The CDR3 nucleotides read TGTGCCAGCAGTTACTCCCCCACCGTGAGTTCAACCACCACAGATACGCAGTATTTT.

The chain carries TRBV27 and TRBJ1-1; a weak D match, TRBD1 (5 bases). CDR1 is MNHEY, CDR2 SMNVEV, per germline (reference sequence). V lost 5 bases to trimming and J lost 0 bases, with 19 bases between them. This CDR3 has 17 residues. The CDR3 nucleotides are TGTGCCAGCAGTCCCCTTGGGTGGAGGGGCTTGAACACTGAAGCTTTCTTT. Residues: CASSPLGWRGLNTEAFF.

This clonotype was counted between two and nine times. The gene calls are TRBV6-6 and TRBJ2-1; D tentatively reads TRBD1 or TRBD2 (5 bases each). V was shortened by 8 bases and J by 4 bases, with 12 bases between the two germline ends. This CDR3 spans 13 amino acids. From germline, CDR1 is MNHNY and CDR2 SVGAGI (reference sequence). The CDR3 coding sequence is TGTGCCAGCGGGGGTTTTCGTTACAATGAGCAGTTCTTC. Its translation is CASGGFRYNEQFF.

The count of this clonotype is one. The chain has TRBV2 and TRBJ2-3; D is unclear. Germline V CDR1 and CDR2: SNHLY, FYNNEI. V lost 8 bases and J 2 bases, leaving 14 bases between the germline ends. There are 14 residues in the CDR3. The CDR3 reads CASGEGSVTDTQYF. The CDR3 region has the DNA TGTGCCAGCGGAGAAGGGTCCGTCACAGATACGCAGTATTTT.

The CDR3 is CASSYTGPSYNEQFF. The CDR3 DNA sequence: TGTGCCAGCAGCTATACAGGACCCTCCTACAATGAGCAGTTCTTC. V is TRBV7-6 and J is TRBJ2-1; a weak D match, TRBD1 (5 bases). The CDR3 is made up of 15 amino acids. Germline V lookup: CDR1 SGHVS, CDR2 FNYEAQ. V was shortened by 4 bases and J by 0 bases, with 10 bases between the two germline ends.

V gene TRBV6-4 combines with J gene TRBJ2-3, with 7 bases lining up with TRBD2. Germline trimming cut 7 bases from V and 0 bases from J; bases unmatched to any gene: 7. This CDR3 is 15 amino acids long. Germline-derived CDR1 and CDR2 are MRHNA and SNTAGT. This CDR3 reads CASNPLATSTDTQYF. CDR3 coding DNA: TGTGCCAGCAATCCACTAGCGACTAGCACAGATACGCAGTATTTT.

This clonotype was seen a few times. This chain connects TRBV15 to TRBJ2-1; D unresolved. CDR1 is LNHNV and CDR2 is YYDKDF in the germline V gene (reference sequence). The CDR3 length is 14 residues. Trimming stripped 0 bases from V and 5 bases from J, with 8 bases between. The CDR3 DNA is TGTGCCACCAGCAGAGATTACGCGAACAATGAGCAGTTCTTC. Amino acid sequence: CATSRDYANNEQFF.

With respect to this clonotype: A much larger clone differs by one base, so this may be a read error. The chain links TRBV12-3 or TRBV12-4 to TRBJ2-2; D is possibly TRBD1 or TRBD2 (5 bases each). Trimming left V 5 bases short and J 7 bases short, with 14 bases between. This CDR3 has 14 amino acids. The CDR3 DNA follows: TGTGCCAGCAGTCGATCCGGGGCGTACGGGGAGCTGTTTTTT. Translation: CASSRSGAYGELFF.

The chain links TRBV5-1 to TRBJ2-3; TRBD2 agrees at 8 bases. With V trimmed by 4 bases and J by 0 bases, 7 bases remained unmatched. Per the germline V gene, CDR1 is SGHRS and CDR2 is YFSETQ. The CDR3 is 16 residues long. CDR3 DNA: TGCGCCAGCAGCCCATCAGCGGGGGCTAGCACAGATACGCAGTATTTT. It yields the protein CASSPSAGASTDTQYF.

This clonotype was seen a handful of times. This chain uses TRBV6-6 with TRBJ2-7; 13 bases map to TRBD2. From germline, CDR1 is MNHNY and CDR2 SVGAGI (reference sequence). The CDR3 is 15 residues long. The ends lost 8 bases at V and 4 bases at J; junction bases unmatched: 8. Here the CDR3 DNA reads TGTGCCAGCTGGACTAGCGGGAGTAAAGGGTACGAGCAGTACTTC. As protein: CASWTSGSKGYEQYF.

The V and J genes are TRBV3-1 and TRBJ2-3; the match to TRBD2 covers 9 bases. CDR1 and CDR2 (germline): LGHDT, YNNKEL (reference sequence). J was trimmed by 3 bases and V by 0 bases; bases with no gene match: 10. The CDR3 runs 18 residues. DNA of the CDR3: TGTGCCAGCAGCCAAGATCGACATCGCGGGAGGGTTACAGATACGCAGTATTTT. This gives the protein CASSQDRHRGRVTDTQYF.

The table lists this clonotype with a few counts. The gene calls are TRBV7-6 and TRBJ1-5; 12 bases agree with TRBD1. The germline CDR1 and CDR2 sequences are SGHVS and FNYEAQ. V gave up 5 bases and J gave up 6 bases; unmatched junction bases: 11. The CDR3 is 17 residues long. For the CDR3, the DNA is TGTGCCAGCAGCCCCATCAGCGGGACAGGGGGCATTCAGCCCCAGCATTTT. This encodes CASSPISGTGGIQPQHF.

This clonotype was found many times. V and J are TRBV20-1 and TRBJ1-1; D gene ambiguous. Trimming removed 8 bases from V and 3 bases from J, with 16 bases in between. Germline assignment: CDR1 DFQATT and CDR2 SNEGSKA (reference sequence). The CDR3 extends over 13 amino acids. The CDR3 bases are TGCAGTCCTCGTGGGAGCGGCGACACTGAAGCTTTCTTT. It yields the protein CSPRGSGDTEAFF.

The chain carries TRBV24-1 and TRBJ1-5; tentatively, D is TRBD1 (6 bases). Germline assignment: CDR1 KGHDR and CDR2 SFDVKD. This CDR3 has 14 amino acids. V lost 7 bases to trimming and J lost 4 bases, with 13 bases between them. For the CDR3, the DNA is TGTGCCACCAGGACAGGAAAGGGAAATCAGCCCCAGCATTTT. It is translated as CATRTGKGNQPQHF.

The V and J genes are TRBV29-1 and TRBJ1-5, with D perhaps TRBD1 (5 bases). Trimming shortened V by 8 bases and J by 5 bases, and 19 bases separated the two germline ends. Germline V gene sequence: CDR1 SQVTM, CDR2 ANQGSEA. The CDR3 length is 14 residues. Here the CDR3 reads CSRTTKGIDQPQHF. CDR3 sequence (DNA): TGCAGCAGGACTACCAAGGGGATCGATCAGCCCCAGCATTTT.

V gene TRBV11-2 combines with J gene TRBJ2-3; TRBD2 agrees at 8 bases. CDR1 and CDR2 from the germline V gene are SGHAT and FQNNGV. The junction had 12 bases not matched to a gene; V was cut back by 5 bases and J by 2 bases. This CDR3 has 17 residues. The CDR3 region has the DNA TGTGCCAGCAGCCATGGACTTGCGGGAGGATACACAGATACGCAGTATTTT. Protein sequence: CASSHGLAGGYTDTQYF. The full variable domain, in which reference TRBV11-2 and TRBJ2-3 provide the parts outside the CDR3, is EAGVAQSPRYKIIEKRQSVAFWCNPISGHATLYWYQQILGQGPKLLIQFQNNGVVDDSQLPKDRFSAERLKGVDSTLKIQPAKLEDSAVYLCASSHGLAGGYTDTQYFGPGTRLTVL.

The V and J genes are TRBV12-3 or TRBV12-4 and TRBJ2-3; 8 bases fit TRBD2. The CDR3 runs to 16 residues. With 4 bases clipped from V and 5 bases from J, the junction kept 11 bases outside the gene matches. The CDR3 loop is CASSSPQAGAGDTQYF. The CDR3, as DNA: TGTGCCAGCAGTTCTCCACAAGCGGGAGCAGGAGATACGCAGTATTTT.

The V and J genes are TRBV6-5 and TRBJ2-4; D possibly corresponds to TRBD2 (6 bases). Trimming stripped 6 bases from V and 14 bases from J, with 20 bases between. CDR3 length equals 13 residues. Germline assignment: CDR1 MNHEY and CDR2 SVGAGI. DNA of the CDR3: TGTGCCAGCAGAGTTACTAGCCTTGGGACCGAGTACTTC. This translates into CASRVTSLGTEYF.

Only a few counts were recorded for this clonotype. The gene calls are TRBV9 and TRBJ2-1; D could derive from TRBD1 or TRBD2 (5 bases each). This CDR3 comprises 15 residues. Germline loops: CDR1 SGDLS, CDR2 YYNGEE. V lost 4 bases, J lost 2 bases, and 13 bases lay in between. The CDR3 reads CASSPLGETYNEQFF. The CDR3 DNA reads as TGTGCCAGCAGCCCCCTAGGGGAGACCTACAATGAGCAGTTCTTC.

This chain links TRBV7-3 with TRBJ2-7, with D tentatively TRBD2 (5 bases). The ends were cut back, 7 bases at V and 0 bases at J, with 10 bases in the middle. The CDR3 contains 13 residues. Germline V gives CDR1 SGHTA, CDR2 FQGTGA. This CDR3 reads CASNPAGSYEQYF. The CDR3 DNA reads as TGTGCCAGCAACCCCGCGGGCTCCTACGAGCAGTACTTC.

The table lists this clonotype with a count of one. J is TRBJ2-7 and V is TRBV7-9; TRBD2 is a possible D gene (7 bases). This CDR3 is 12 amino acids long. Germline CDR1 SEHNR, CDR2 FQNEAQ (reference sequence). The V end lost 5 bases, the J end lost 4 bases, and 9 bases lay between the germline ends. The CDR3 loop is CASSAGAYEQYF. The CDR3 DNA reads as TGTGCCAGCAGCGCGGGGGCGTACGAGCAGTACTTC.

V is TRBV9 and J is TRBJ1-1; no reliable D call. The V gene lost 0 bases and the J gene lost 1 base, with 7 bases spanning the gap. This CDR3 is built from 14 residues. Germline values: CDR1 SGDLS, CDR2 YYNGEE. As DNA, the CDR3 is TGTGCCAGCAGCGTAGCCCCGAGGAACACTGAAGCTTTCTTT. As protein: CASSVAPRNTEAFF. Full variable domain (outside the CDR3, taken from reference TRBV9 and TRBJ1-1): DSGVTQTPKHLITATGQRVTLRCSPRSGDLSVYWYQQSLDQGLQFLIQYYNGEERAKGNILERFSAQQFPDLHSELNLSSLELGDSALYFCASSVAPRNTEAFFGQGTRLTVV.

This clonotype showed up many times. This chain links TRBV19 with TRBJ2-4; D perhaps matches TRBD2 (6 bases). The CDR3 covers 16 residues. V lost 9 bases and J lost 1, with 19 bases in between. Per germline, CDR1 LNHDA and CDR2 SQIVND (reference sequence). CDR3 loop: CASTRDTRDAKNIQYF. For the CDR3, the DNA is TGTGCCAGCACGCGGGATACTCGGGATGCCAAAAACATTCAGTACTTC.

This clonotype came up many times. V is TRBV24-1 and J is TRBJ2-1, with D unclear. Looked up from germline, CDR1 is KGHDR and CDR2 is SFDVKD. V was trimmed by 2 bases and J by 5 bases, leaving 0 bases between them. This CDR3 comprises 11 residues. CDR3: CATSDYNEQFF. In DNA, the CDR3 is TGTGCCACCAGTGATTACAATGAGCAGTTCTTC.